This T cell receptor (beta chain) was recorded in a study of T cells in localized non-small cell lung cancer. Whole-study results and caveats: In uninvolved adjacent lung, T cell clonality reached its highest value, exceeding tumor. Researchers found a median roughly 56 of the top 100 tumor clones in adjacent lung. The study sequenced only one region of the tumor. As a result, intratumor heterogeneity could not be excluded and remains possible.

About this clone: Its antigen is not known.

This table comes from immunoSEQ multiplex PCR, and its TCRdb copy is limited to in-frame clones, with some not included. The sample has around 50,000 clones, approximately 90% seen once; the top ten hold 5.2%. After removal of 7 bases from V and 10 bases from J, the junction contained 17 bases not matched to a gene. CDR1 and CDR2 from the germline V gene are SQVTM and ANQGSEA. The CDR3 consists of 15 residues. The V gene is TRBV29-1, the J gene TRBJ2-1; 9 bases agree with TRBD1. The sample was peripheral blood, taken before any cancer treatment. This clonotype was obtained from a woman aged 40-69 years with stage I lung adenocarcinoma. CDR3 sequence reads: CSGFSGTGRNREQFF. The CDR3 DNA is TGCAGCGGCTTCTCCGGGACAGGGAGGAATCGGGAGCAGTTCTTC.